The entry below describes one TCR beta chain. Its antigen is unknown. An equimolar mix of two oligonucleotides served as the beta constant-region primer for TRBC1 and TRBC2. The cDNA 3' end received a ligated single-stranded oligonucleotide carrying the SP2 primer and a 12-nucleotide UMI. Four rounds of PCR amplified the ligated cDNA using nested alpha and beta constant-region primers plus SP2. TCRdb re-derived calls from the UMI-ligation and nested PCR reads in MiXCR, one entry per CDR3 protein. This table has 120,000 to 150,000 distinct CDR3 sequences, about 17% appearing once. The ends were cut back, 0 bases at V and 4 bases at J, with 10 bases in the middle. CDR1 LGHDT and CDR2 YNNKEL come from the germline V gene (reference sequence). The CDR3 spans 15 residues. The record originates from a study of naive and memory T cell subsets. General observations from the study: Over 85% of naive TCR sequences appeared only once, unlike memory subsets.

CD4+ T cell IFNgamma after overnight CMV lysate exposure gave donor CMV status. The chain is built from TRBV3-1 and TRBJ1-5; a possible D gene is TRBD1 (6 bases). The TCR was taken from a human donor in good health. The sequencing input was naive CD4+ T cells from blood. The CDR3 DNA sequence: TGTGCCAGCAGCCAAGAAGGGACACCGAATCAGCCCCAGCATTTT. Translated: CASSQEGTPNQPQHF. Full variable domain (rest looked up from reference TRBV3-1 and TRBJ1-5): DTAVSQTPKYLVTQMGNDKSIKCEQNLGHDTMYWYKQDSKKFLKIMFSYNNKELIINETVPNRFSPKSPDKAHLNLHINSLELGDSAVYFCASSQEGTPNQPQHFGDGTRLSIL.